This paragraph reports one T cell receptor beta chain. The germline CDR1 and CDR2 sequences are SGDLS and YYNGEE. This CDR3 has 14 amino acids. V was clipped by 7 bases and J by 5 bases; unmatched bases: 8. The entry originates in a study of blood T cell repertoires in COVID-19. The overall study: Donors in the United States, Italy and Spain gave samples during acute or convalescent COVID-19.

Measured with immunoSEQ multiplex PCR; TCRdb has only the in-frame clones, and not every one. The sample records 69,000 or so clones, around 90% being singletons. The TCR originated in a man in his forties or fifties with acute or convalescent COVID-19. The chain combines TRBV9 with TRBJ2-5; the match to TRBD1 covers 10 bases. Sequenced: peripheral blood. The CDR3 is CASAGQGTRETQYF. Here the CDR3 DNA reads TGTGCCAGCGCGGGACAGGGGACCCGGGAGACCCAGTACTTC.